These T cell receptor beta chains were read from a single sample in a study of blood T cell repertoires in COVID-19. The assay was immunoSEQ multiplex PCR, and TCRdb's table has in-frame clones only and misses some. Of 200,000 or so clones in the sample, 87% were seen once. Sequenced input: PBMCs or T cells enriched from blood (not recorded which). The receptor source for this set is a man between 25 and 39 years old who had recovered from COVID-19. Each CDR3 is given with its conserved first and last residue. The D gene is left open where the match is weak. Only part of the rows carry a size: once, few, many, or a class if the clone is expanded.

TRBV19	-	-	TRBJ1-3	TGTGCCAGTAGTATAAGGGGATCTGGAAACACCATATATTTT	CASSIRGSGNTIYF
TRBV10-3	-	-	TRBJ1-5	TGTGCCGCGGTCAGGCAGGGCAGAATCTATAGCAATCAGCCCCAGCATTTT	CAAVRQGRIYSNQPQHF
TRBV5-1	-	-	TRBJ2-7	TGCGCCAGCAGAAGAGATCCCGGGGCCTCCGGGGGCGAGCAGTACTTC	CASRRDPGASGGEQYF
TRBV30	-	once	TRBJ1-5	TGTGCCTGGAGTACGGGGGGTAATCAGCCCCAGCATTTT	CAWSTGGNQPQHF
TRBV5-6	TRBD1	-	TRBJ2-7	TGTGCCAGCAGCTCTACGACAGGGTCAAGCTCCTACGAGCAGTACTTC	CASSSTTGSSSYEQYF
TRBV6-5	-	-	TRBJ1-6	TGTGCCAGCAGTTACTCGATTCTTGGCTCACCCCTCCACTTT	CASSYSILGSPLHF
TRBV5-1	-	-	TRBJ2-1	TGCGCCAGCAGCTCCAGCGGGCGGCGGGGCTTCTACAATGAGCAGTTCTTC	CASSSSGRRGFYNEQFF
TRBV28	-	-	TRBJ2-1	TGTGCCAGCAGATCTCCGACAGGAAATTACAATGAGCAGTTCTTC	CASRSPTGNYNEQFF
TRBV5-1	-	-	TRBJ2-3	TGCGCCAGCAGTCACGCTAGTGGTGGGAGGACAGATACGCAGTATTTT	CASSHASGGRTDTQYF
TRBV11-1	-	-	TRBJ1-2	TGTGCCAGCAGCCCCGGGTTTCTGCCCCTCTATGGCTACACCTTC	CASSPGFLPLYGYTF
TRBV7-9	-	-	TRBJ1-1	TGTGCCAGCAGCTTAGTTTGGGGAGTACAGGGAAACACTGAAGCTTTCTTT	CASSLVWGVQGNTEAFF
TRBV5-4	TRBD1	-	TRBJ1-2	TGTGCCAGCAGCTTCACGGGACAGGGCATTTATGGCTACACCTTC	CASSFTGQGIYGYTF
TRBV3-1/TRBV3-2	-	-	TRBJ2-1	TGTGCCAGCAGCCAAGACTTGGCTAGCTCCAGTGAGCAGTTCTTC	CASSQDLASSSEQFF
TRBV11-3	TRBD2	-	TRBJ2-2	TGTGCCAGCAGCTTGGGAGCGGGAAGTTTTATTCACACCGGGGAGCTGTTTTTT	CASSLGAGSFIHTGELFF
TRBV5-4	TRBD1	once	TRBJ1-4	TGTGCCAGCAGCCCCGGGACAGGGACCTTAGGTGATGAAAAACTGTTTTTT	CASSPGTGTLGDEKLFF
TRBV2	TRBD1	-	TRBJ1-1	TGTGCCAGCAGTGGACGGGCCTCAGGGGGTAGCACTGAAGCTTTCTTT	CASSGRASGGSTEAFF
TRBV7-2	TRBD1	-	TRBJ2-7	TGTGCCAGCAGCCCGGGGGGACAGGGGGCCTACGAGCAGTACTTC	CASSPGGQGAYEQYF
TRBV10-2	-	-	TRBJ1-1	TGCGCCAGCAGTTATGCGGTGAACACTGAAGCTTTCTTT	CASSYAVNTEAFF
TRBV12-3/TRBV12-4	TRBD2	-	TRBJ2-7	TGTGCCAGTAGGACTAGCGGGACCTACGAGCAGTACTTC	CASRTSGTYEQYF
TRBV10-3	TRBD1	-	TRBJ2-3	TGTGCCATCAGCGGGGGACAGGGGGTAGCAGATACGCAGTATTTT	CAISGGQGVADTQYF
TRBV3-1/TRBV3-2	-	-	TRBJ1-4	TGTGCCAGCAGCCAAGAATTAGGCGGGACTGAAAAACTGTTTTTT	CASSQELGGTEKLFF
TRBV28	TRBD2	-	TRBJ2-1	TGTGCCAGCACTAGCGGAGCTACCTACAATGAGCAGTTCTTC	CASTSGATYNEQFF
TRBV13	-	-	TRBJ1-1	TGTGCCAGCAGCCCGATGGGGCGTGAAGCTTTCTTT	CASSPMGREAFF
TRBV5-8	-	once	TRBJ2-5	TGTGCCAGCAGCTTAGGGGGGGTTGAGGAGACCCAGTACTTC	CASSLGGVEETQYF
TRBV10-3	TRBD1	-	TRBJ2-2	TGTGCCATCAGCAAAACAGGGGATAGGAACACCGGGGAGCTGTTTTTT	CAISKTGDRNTGELFF
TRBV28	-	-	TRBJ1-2	TGTGCCAGCAGTTTCCGGACAGCGCTGGCCTATGGCTACACCTTC	CASSFRTALAYGYTF
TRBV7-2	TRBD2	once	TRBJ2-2	TGTGCCAGCAACCTCGCGGGGGGGACCGGGGAGCTGTTTTTT	CASNLAGGTGELFF
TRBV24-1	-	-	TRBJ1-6	TGTGCCACCACGAACCGTACCAGATTTAATTCACCCCTCCACTTT	CATTNRTRFNSPLHF
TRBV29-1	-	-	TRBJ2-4	TGCAGCGCCCGACAGGACCTAGCCAAAAACATTCAGTACTTC	CSARQDLAKNIQYF
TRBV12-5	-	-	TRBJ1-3	TGTGCTAGTGGTTTCGGAGGGGCAACTGGAAACACCATATATTTT	CASGFGGATGNTIYF
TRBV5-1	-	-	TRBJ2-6	TGCGCCAGCAGCGACAGACCCGCCACCGGGGCCAACGTCCTGACTTTC	CASSDRPATGANVLTF
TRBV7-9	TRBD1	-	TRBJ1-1	TGTGCCAGCAGCCCCGCAGGACAGGGGAACACTGAAGCTTTCTTT	CASSPAGQGNTEAFF
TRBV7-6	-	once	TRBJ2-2	TGTGCCAGCAGCACCCGTGGACAGAAGAACACCGGGGAGCTGTTTTTT	CASSTRGQKNTGELFF
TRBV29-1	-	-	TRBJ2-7	TGCAGCGCTAAAACACAGGGACGGAACGAGCAGTACTTC	CSAKTQGRNEQYF
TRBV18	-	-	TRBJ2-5	TGTGCCAGCTCGGACGTGGGAGGAAGACAAGAGACCCAGTACTTC	CASSDVGGRQETQYF
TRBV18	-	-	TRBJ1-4	TGTGCCAGCTCACCGTCGGGGTACTTTAACGAAAAACTGTTTTTT	CASSPSGYFNEKLFF
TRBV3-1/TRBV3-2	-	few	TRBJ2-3	TGTGCCAGCAGCCAAGCCTACGGGACTGCGGGGGATACGCAGTATTTT	CASSQAYGTAGDTQYF
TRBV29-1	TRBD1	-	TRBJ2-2	TGCAGCGTTGGGCGACAGGGGTCAAACACCGGGGAGCTGTTTTTT	CSVGRQGSNTGELFF
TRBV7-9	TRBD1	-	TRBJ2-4	TGTGCCAGCAGCCCTCCAGGGGGCACGGACATTCAGTACTTC	CASSPPGGTDIQYF